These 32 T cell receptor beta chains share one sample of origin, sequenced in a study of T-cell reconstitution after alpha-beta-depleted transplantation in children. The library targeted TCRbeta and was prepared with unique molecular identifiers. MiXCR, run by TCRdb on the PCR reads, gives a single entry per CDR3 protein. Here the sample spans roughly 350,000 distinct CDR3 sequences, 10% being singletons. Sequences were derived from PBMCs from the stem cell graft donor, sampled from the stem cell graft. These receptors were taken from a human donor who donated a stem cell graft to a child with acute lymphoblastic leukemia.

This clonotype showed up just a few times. CDR3 DNA sequence: TGCAGCGTTGAAGAGAACAGGGCAAATGAAAAACTGTTTTTT. This codes for CSVEENRANEKLFF. The chain employs TRBV29-1 and TRBJ1-4; a possible D gene is TRBD1 (6 bases). There are 14 residues in the CDR3. CDR1 and CDR2 from the germline V gene are SQVTM and ANQGSEA. The V end was cut by 0 bases, the J end by 5 bases, with 10 bases between.

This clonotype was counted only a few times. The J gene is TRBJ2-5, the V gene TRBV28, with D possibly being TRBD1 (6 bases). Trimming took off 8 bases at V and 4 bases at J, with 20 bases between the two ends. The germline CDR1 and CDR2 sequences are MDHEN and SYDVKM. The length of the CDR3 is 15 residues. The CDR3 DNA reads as TGTGCCAGCGGAAGAAACAGGGTGGAGGCAGAGACCCAGTACTTC. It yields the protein CASGRNRVEAETQYF. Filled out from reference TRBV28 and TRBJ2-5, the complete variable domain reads DVKVTQSSRYLVKRTGEKVFLECVQDMDHENMFWYRQDPGLGLRLIYFSYDVKMKEKGDIPEGYSVSREKKERFSLILESASTNQTSMYLCASGRNRVEAETQYFGPGTRLLVL.

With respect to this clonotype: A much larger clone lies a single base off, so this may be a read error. For the CDR3, the DNA is TGTGCCAGCGGGGGCCCGGGACTTTACAATGAGCATTTCTTC. Translation gives CASGGPGLYNEHFF. The chain carries TRBV11-2 and TRBJ2-1, with D possibly being TRBD1 or TRBD2 (6 bases each). The germline CDR1 and CDR2 sequences are SGHAT and FQNNGV. The CDR3 covers 14 residues.

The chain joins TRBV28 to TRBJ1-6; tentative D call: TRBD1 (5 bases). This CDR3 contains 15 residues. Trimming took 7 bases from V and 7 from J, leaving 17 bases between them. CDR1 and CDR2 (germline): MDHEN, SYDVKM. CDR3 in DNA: TGTGCCAGCACCTGGAGCTGGGGCACAAATTCACCCCTCCACTTT. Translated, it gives CASTWSWGTNSPLHF.

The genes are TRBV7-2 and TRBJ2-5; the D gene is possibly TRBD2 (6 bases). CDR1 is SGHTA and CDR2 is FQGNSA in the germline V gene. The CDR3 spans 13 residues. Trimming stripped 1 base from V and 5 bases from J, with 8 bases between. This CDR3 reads CASSLGTIETQYF. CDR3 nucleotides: TGTGCCAGCAGCTTAGGGACTATTGAGACCCAGTACTTC. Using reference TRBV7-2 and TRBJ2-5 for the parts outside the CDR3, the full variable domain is GAGVSQSPSNKVTEKGKDVELRCDPISGHTALYWYRQSLGQGLEFLIYFQGNSAPDKSGLPSDRFSAERTGGSVSTLTIQRTQQEDSAVYLCASSLGTIETQYFGPGTRLLVL.

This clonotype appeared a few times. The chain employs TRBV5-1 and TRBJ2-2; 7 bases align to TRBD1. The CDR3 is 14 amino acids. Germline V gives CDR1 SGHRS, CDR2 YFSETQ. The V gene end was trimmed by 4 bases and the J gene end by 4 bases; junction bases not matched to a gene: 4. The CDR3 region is CASSDTGVTGELFF. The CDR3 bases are TGCGCCAGCAGCGATACAGGGGTCACCGGGGAGCTGTTTTTT.

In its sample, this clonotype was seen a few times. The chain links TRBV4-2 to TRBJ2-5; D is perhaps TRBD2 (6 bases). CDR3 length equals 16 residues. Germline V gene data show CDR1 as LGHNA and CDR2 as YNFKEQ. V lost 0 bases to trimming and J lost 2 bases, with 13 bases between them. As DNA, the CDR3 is TGTGCCAGCAGCCAAGAGGAGGGAGCGCGGCAAGAGACCCAGTACTTC. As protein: CASSQEEGARQETQYF.

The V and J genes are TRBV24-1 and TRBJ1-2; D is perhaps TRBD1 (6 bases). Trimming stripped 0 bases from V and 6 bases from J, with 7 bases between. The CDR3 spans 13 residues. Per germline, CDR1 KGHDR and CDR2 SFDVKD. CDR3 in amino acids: CATSDLSGDGYTF. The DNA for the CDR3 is TGTGCCACCAGTGATTTGTCAGGGGATGGCTACACCTTC.

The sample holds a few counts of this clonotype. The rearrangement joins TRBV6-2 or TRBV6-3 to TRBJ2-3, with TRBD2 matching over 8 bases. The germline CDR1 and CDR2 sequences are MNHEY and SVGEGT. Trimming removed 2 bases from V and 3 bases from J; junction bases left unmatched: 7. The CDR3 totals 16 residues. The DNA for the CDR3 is TGTGCCAGCAGTTACCCGATAGCGGGACGGACAGATACGCAGTATTTT. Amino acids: CASSYPIAGRTDTQYF.

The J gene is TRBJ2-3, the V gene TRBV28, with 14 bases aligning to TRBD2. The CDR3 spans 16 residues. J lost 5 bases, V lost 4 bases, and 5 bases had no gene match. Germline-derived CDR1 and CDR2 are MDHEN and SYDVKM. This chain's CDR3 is CASSSRLAGGKDTQYF. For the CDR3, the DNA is TGTGCCAGCAGTTCACGACTAGCGGGAGGGAAAGATACGCAGTATTTT.

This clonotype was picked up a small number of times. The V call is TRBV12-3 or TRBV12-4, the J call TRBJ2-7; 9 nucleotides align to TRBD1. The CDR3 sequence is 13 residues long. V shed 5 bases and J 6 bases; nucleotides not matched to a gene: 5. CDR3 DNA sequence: TGTGCCAGCAGTATACAGGGGGCGACCGAGCAGTACTTC. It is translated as CASSIQGATEQYF.

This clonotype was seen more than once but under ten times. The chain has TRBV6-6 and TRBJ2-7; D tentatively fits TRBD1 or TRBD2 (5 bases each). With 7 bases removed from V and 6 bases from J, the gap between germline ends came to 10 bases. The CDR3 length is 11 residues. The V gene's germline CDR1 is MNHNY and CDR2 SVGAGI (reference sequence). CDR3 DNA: TGTGCCAGCACGGCCGGGGCCGAGCAGTACTTC. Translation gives CASTAGAEQYF.

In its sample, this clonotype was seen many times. CDR3 region: CSARGWTSGRNPYNEQFF. The CDR3 bases are TGCAGTGCTAGAGGCTGGACTAGCGGGAGAAACCCCTACAATGAGCAGTTCTTC. The rearrangement links TRBV20-1 to TRBJ2-1; 13 bases line up with TRBD2. There are 18 residues in the CDR3. In germline, CDR1 is DFQATT, CDR2 SNEGSKA (reference sequence). Trimming at V came to 1 base and at J to 2 bases, leaving 8 bases not matched to a gene.

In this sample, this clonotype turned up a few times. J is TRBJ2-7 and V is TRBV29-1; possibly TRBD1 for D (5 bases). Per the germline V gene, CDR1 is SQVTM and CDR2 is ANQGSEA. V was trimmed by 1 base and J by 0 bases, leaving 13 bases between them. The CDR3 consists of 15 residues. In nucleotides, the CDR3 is TGCAGCGTTGAAGTTCAGGGCACGATCTCCTACGAGCAGTACTTC. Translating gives CSVEVQGTISYEQYF.

CDR3 sequence reads: CASSLEAGKAFF. CDR3 nucleotides: TGTGCCAGCAGCTTAGAGGCAGGGAAAGCTTTCTTT. This chain connects TRBV7-2 to TRBJ1-1; D is possibly TRBD1 (5 bases). CDR3 length: 12 amino acids. V was pared by 1 base and J by 9 bases, with 9 bases between. Germline V gene sequence: CDR1 SGHTA, CDR2 FQGNSA. Full variable domain (rest looked up from reference TRBV7-2 and TRBJ1-1): GAGVSQSPSNKVTEKGKDVELRCDPISGHTALYWYRQSLGQGLEFLIYFQGNSAPDKSGLPSDRFSAERTGGSVSTLTIQRTQQEDSAVYLCASSLEAGKAFFGQGTRLTVV.

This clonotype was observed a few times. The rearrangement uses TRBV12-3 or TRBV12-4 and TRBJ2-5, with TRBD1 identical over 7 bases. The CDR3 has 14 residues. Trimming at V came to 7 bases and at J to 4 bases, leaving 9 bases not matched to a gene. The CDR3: CASKGAGWRETQYF. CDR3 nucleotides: TGTGCCAGCAAGGGGGCAGGGTGGAGAGAGACCCAGTACTTC.

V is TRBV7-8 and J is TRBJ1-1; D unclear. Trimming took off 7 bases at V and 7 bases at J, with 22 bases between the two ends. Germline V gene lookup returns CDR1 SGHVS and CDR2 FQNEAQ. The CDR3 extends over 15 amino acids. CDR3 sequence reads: CASTILARTDDEAFF. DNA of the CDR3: TGTGCCAGCACCATCCTGGCCAGGACCGACGATGAAGCTTTCTTT.

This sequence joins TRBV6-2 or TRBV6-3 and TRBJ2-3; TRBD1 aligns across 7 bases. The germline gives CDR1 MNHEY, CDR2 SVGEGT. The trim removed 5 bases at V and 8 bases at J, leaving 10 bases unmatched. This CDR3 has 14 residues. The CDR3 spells CASSPRTGGVTQYF. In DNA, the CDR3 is TGTGCCAGCAGTCCCAGGACAGGTGGAGTTACGCAGTATTTT.

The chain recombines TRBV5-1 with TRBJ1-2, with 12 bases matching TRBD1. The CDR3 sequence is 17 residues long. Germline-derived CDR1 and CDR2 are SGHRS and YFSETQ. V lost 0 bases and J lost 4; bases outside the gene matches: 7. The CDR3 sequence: CASSLGGTGGARYGYTF. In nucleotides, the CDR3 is TGCGCCAGCAGCTTGGGTGGGACAGGGGGCGCGCGCTATGGCTACACCTTC. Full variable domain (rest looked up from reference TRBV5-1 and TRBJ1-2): KAGVTQTPRYLIKTRGQQVTLSCSPISGHRSVSWYQQTPGQGLQFLFEYFSETQRNKGNFPGRFSGRQFSNSRSEMNVSTLELGDSALYLCASSLGGTGGARYGYTFGSGTRLTVV.

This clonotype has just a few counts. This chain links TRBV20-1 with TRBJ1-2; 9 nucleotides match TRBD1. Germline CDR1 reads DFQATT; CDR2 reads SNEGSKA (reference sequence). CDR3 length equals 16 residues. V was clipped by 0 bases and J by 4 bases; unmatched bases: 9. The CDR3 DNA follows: TGCAGTGCTAGAGAGGAGTGGACAGGGGATATCTATGGCTACACCTTC. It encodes CSAREEWTGDIYGYTF.

As DNA, the CDR3 is TGTGCCACCAGCGGTCGGGACAGCTCCTACGAGCAGTACTTC. Residues: CATSGRDSSYEQYF. The chain uses TRBV24-1 and TRBJ2-7, with TRBD1 matching 7 bases. The CDR3 is made up of 14 amino acids. The germline V gene encodes CDR1 KGHDR and CDR2 SFDVKD. The junction had 5 bases not matched to a gene; V was cut back by 7 bases and J by 0 bases.

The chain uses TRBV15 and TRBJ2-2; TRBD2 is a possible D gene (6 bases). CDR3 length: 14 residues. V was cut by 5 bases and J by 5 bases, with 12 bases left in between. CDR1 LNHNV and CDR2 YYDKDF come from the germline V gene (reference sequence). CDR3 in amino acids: CATSSRAGTGELFF. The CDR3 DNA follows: TGTGCCACCAGCTCTAGGGCGGGGACCGGGGAGCTGTTTTTT. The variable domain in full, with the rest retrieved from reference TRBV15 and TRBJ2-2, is DAMVIQNPRYQVTQFGKPVTLSCSQTLNHNVMYWYQQKSSQAPKLLFHYYDKDFNNEADTPDNFQSRRPNTSFCFLDIRSPGLGDTAMYLCATSSRAGTGELFFGEGSRLTVL.

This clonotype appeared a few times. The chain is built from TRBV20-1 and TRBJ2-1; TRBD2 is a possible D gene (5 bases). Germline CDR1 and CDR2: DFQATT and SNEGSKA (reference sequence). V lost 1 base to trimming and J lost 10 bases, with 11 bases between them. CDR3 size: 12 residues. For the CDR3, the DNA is TGCAGTGCTAGAGCGGCGGGTCCAGAGCAGTTCTTC. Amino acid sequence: CSARAAGPEQFF.

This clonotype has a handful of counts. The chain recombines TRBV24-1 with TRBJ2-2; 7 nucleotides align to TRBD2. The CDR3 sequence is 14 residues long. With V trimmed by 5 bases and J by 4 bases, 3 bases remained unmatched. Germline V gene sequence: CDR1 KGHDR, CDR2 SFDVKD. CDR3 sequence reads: CATSVGLVTGELFF. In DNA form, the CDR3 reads TGTGCCACCAGTGTTGGACTAGTCACCGGGGAGCTGTTTTTT.

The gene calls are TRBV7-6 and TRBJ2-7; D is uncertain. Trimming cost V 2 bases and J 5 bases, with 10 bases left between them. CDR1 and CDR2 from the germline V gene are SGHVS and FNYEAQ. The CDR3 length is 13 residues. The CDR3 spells CASSLLSFDEQYF. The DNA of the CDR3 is TGTGCCAGCAGCTTACTCAGTTTCGACGAGCAGTACTTC. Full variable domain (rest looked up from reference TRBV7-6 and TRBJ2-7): GAGVSQSPRYKVTKRGQDVALRCDPISGHVSLYWYRQALGQGPEFLTYFNYEAQQDKSGLPNDRFSAERPEGSISTLTIQRTEQRDSAMYRCASSLLSFDEQYFGPGTRLTVT.

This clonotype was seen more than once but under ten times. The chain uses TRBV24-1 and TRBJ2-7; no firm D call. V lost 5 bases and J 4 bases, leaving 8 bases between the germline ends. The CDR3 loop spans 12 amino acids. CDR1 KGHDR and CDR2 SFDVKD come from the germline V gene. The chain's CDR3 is CATSALGYEQYF. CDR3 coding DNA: TGTGCCACCAGTGCGTTGGGATACGAGCAGTACTTC.

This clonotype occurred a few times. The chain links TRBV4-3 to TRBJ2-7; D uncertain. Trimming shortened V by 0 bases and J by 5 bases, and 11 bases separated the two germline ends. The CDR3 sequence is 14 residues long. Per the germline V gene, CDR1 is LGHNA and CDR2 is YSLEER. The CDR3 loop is CASSQDARRNEQYF. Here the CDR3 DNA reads TGCGCCAGCAGCCAAGATGCTCGGAGAAACGAGCAGTACTTC.

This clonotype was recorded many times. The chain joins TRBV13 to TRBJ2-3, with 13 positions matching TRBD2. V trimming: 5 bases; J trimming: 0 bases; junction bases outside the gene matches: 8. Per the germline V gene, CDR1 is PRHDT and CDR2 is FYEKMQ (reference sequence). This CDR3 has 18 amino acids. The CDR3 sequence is CASSGTSGAVSSTDTQYF. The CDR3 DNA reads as TGTGCCAGCAGCGGGACTAGCGGGGCAGTTTCTAGCACAGATACGCAGTATTTT.

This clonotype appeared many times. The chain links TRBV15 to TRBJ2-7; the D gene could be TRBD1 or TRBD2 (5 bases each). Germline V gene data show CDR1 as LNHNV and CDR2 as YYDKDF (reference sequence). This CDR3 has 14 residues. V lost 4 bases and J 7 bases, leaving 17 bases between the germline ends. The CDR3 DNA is TGTGCCACCAGCATTCCGGGACCCCTGCGGGAGCAGTACTTC. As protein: CATSIPGPLREQYF.

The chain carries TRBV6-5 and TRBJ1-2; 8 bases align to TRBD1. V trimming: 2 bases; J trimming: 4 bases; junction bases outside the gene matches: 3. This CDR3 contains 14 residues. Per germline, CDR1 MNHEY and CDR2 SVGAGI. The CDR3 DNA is TGTGCCAGCAGTTACGCAGGGGGCGGCTATGGCTACACCTTC. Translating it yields CASSYAGGGYGYTF.

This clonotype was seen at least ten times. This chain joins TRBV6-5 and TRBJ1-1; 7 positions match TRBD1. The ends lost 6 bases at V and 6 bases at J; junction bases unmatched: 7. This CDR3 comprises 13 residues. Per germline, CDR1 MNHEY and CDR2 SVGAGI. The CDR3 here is CASRIDRASEAFF. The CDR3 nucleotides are TGTGCCAGCAGGATCGACAGGGCCTCTGAAGCTTTCTTT.

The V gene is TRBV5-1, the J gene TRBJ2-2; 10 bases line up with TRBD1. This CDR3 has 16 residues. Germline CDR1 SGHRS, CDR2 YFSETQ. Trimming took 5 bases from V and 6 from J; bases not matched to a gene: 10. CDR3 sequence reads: CASSNPGQGPPGELFF. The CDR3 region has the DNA TGCGCCAGCAGTAATCCGGGACAGGGGCCGCCCGGGGAGCTGTTTTTT.